Described below is a single T cell receptor beta chain sequence and its context. Its antigen is unidentified. The data stem from a study of cytomegalovirus exposure and HLA in healthy donors. The CDR3 is 14 amino acids. Germline-derived CDR1 and CDR2 are MNHEY and SVGAGI. The V segment lost 4 bases and the J segment 3 bases; nucleotides outside the gene matches: 5. In the PCR, 60 Vbeta and 13 Jbeta primers were used. Sequencing was performed with immunoSEQ multiplex PCR; in TCRdb, only in-frame clones are kept and a portion is missing. Of hundreds of thousands of clones listed, around 88% were seen once; the top ten hold 1%. Study outcomes and limitations: There was a cluster of highly shared sequence variants that was likely a sequencing artifact. The presence/absence work took it that sequencing depth was about the same across donors. As was reported, the HLA-A and HLA-B alleles of most subjects were accurately predicted from TCR beta sequences.

Source material: PBMCs. The chain employs TRBV6-5 and TRBJ1-2; 7 nucleotides match TRBD1. This TCR derives from a woman aged 18-29 years in good health and CMV-seronegative. For the CDR3, the DNA is TGTGCCAGCAGTTTCATAGGGGGCTACTATGGCTACACCTTC. Translated, it gives CASSFIGGYYGYTF.